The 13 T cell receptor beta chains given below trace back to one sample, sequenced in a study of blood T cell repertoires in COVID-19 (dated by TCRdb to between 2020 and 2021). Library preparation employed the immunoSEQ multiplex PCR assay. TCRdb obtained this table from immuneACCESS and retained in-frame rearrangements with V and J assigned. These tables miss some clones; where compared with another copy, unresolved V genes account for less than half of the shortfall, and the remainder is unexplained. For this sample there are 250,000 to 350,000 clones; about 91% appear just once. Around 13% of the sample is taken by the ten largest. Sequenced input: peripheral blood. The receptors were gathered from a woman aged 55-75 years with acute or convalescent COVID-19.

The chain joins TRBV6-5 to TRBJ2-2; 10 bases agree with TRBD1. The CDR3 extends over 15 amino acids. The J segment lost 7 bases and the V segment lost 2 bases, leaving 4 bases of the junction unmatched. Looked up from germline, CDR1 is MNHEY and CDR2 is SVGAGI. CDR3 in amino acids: CASSYRDRGFGELFF. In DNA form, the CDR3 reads TGTGCCAGCAGTTACAGGGACAGGGGCTTCGGGGAGCTGTTTTTT.

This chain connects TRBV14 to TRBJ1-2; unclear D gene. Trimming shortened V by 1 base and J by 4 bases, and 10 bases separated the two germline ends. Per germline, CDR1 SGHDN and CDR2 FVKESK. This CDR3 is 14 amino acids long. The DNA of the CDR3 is TGTGCCAGCAGCCAAGCTACGGGAAGCTATGGCTACACCTTC. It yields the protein CASSQATGSYGYTF.

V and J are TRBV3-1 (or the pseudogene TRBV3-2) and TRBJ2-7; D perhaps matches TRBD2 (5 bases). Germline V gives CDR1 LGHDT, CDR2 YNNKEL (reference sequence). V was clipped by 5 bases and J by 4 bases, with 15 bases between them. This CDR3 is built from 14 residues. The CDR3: CASSGKTRGYEQYF. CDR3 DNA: TGTGCCAGCAGCGGCAAGACTCGGGGTTACGAGCAGTACTTC.

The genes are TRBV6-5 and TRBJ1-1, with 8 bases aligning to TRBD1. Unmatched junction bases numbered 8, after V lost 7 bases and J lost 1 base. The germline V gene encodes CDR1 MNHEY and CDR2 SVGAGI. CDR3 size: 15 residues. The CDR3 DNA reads TGTGCCAGCATCACTGGACAGGGACCGAACACTGAAGCTTTCTTT. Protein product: CASITGQGPNTEAFF.

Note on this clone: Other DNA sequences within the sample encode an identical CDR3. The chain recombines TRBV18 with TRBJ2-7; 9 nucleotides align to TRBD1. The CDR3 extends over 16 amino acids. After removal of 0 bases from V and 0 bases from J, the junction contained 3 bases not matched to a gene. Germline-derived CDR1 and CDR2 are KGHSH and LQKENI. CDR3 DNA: TGTGCCAGCTCACCACCCGGGACAGGGAGCTCCTACGAGCAGTACTTC. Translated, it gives CASSPPGTGSSYEQYF. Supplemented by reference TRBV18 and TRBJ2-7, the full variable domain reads NAGVMQNPRHLVRRRGQEARLRCSPMKGHSHVYWYRQLPEEGLKFMVYLQKENIIDESGMPKERFSAEFPKEGPSILRIQQVVRGDSAAYFCASSPPGTGSSYEQYFGPGTRLTVT.

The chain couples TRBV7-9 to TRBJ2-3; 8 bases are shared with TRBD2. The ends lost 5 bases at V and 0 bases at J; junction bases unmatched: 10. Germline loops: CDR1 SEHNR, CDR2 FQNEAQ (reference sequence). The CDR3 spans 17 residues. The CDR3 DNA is TGTGCCAGCAGCCCCCCAAGCGGGAGTGTAAGCACAGATACGCAGTATTTT. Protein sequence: CASSPPSGSVSTDTQYF.

The CDR3 loop reads CASGLIPGNTGELFF. In nucleotides, the CDR3 is TGTGCCAGCGGACTAATTCCCGGAAACACCGGGGAGCTGTTTTTT. This chain connects TRBV7-3 to TRBJ2-2; D is perhaps TRBD2 (6 bases). The CDR3 runs to 15 residues. The germline V and J ends were trimmed by 8 bases and 2 bases, with 15 bases remaining between them. CDR1 is SGHTA, CDR2 FQGTGA, per germline.

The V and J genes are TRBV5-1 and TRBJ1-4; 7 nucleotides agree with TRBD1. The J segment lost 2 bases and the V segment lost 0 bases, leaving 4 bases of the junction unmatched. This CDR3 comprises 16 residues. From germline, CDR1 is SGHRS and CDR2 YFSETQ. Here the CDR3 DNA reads TGCGCCAGCAGCTTGGGACAGGGTGGGACTAATGAAAAACTGTTTTTT. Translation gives CASSLGQGGTNEKLFF.

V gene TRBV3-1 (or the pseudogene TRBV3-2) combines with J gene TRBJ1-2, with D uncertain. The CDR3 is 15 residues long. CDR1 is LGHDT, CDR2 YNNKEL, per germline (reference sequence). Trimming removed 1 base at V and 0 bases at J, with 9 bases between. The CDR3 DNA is TGTGCCAGCAGCCAAGTCCCAGGCTCTAACTATGGCTACACCTTC. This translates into CASSQVPGSNYGYTF.

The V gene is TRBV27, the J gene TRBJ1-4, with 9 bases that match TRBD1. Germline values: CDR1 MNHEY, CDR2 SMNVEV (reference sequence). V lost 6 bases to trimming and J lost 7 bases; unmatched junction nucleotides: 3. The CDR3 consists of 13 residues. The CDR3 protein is CASRRQGGEKLFF. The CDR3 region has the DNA TGTGCCAGCAGGCGACAGGGGGGTGAAAAACTGTTTTTT.

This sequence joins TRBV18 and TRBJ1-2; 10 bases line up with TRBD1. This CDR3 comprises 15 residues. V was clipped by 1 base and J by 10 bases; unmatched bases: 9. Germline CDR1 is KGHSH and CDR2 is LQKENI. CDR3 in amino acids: CASSPLQGQGIDYTF. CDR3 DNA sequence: TGTGCCAGCTCACCACTTCAGGGACAGGGGATCGACTACACCTTC.

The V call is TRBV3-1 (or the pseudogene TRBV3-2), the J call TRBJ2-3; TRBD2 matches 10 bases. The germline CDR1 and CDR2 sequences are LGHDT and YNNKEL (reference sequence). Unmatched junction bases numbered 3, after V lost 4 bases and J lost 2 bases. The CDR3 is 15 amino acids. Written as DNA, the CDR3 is TGTGCCAGCAGCCCGGGACTAGCGCCCACAGATACGCAGTATTTT. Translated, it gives CASSPGLAPTDTQYF.

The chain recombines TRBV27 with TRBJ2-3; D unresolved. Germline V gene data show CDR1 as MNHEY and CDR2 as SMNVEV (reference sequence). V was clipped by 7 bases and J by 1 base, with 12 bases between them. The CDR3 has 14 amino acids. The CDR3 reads CASTRLRGTDTQYF. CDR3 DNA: TGTGCCAGCACCAGACTCCGAGGCACAGATACGCAGTATTTT.